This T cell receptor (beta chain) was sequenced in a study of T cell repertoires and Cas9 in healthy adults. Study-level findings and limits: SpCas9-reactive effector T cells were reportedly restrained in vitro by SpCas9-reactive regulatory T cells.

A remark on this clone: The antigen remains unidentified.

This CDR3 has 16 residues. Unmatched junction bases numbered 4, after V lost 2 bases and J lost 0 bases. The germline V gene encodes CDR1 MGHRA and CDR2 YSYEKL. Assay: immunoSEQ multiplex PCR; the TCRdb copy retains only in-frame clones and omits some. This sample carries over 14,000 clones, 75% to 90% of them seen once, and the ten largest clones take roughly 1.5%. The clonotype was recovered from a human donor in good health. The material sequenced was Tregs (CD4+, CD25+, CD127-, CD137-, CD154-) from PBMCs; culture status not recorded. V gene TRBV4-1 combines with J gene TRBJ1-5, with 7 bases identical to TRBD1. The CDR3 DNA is TGCGCCAGCAGCCAAAGGGACAGCTATAGCAATCAGCCCCAGCATTTT. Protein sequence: CASSQRDSYSNQPQHF.